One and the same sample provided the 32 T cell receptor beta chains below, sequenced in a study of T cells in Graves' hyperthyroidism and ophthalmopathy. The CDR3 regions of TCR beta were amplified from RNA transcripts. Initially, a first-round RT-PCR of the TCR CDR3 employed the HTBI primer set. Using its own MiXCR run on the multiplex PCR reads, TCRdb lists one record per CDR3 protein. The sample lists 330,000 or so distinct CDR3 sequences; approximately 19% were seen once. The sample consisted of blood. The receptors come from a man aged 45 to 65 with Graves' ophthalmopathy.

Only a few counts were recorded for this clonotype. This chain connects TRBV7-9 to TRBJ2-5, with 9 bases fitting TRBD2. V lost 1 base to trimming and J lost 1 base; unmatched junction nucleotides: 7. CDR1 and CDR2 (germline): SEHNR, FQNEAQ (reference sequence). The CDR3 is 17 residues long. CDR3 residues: CASSLGTLAGAQETQYF. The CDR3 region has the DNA TGTGCCAGCAGCTTAGGGACCTTAGCGGGAGCCCAAGAGACCCAGTACTTC.

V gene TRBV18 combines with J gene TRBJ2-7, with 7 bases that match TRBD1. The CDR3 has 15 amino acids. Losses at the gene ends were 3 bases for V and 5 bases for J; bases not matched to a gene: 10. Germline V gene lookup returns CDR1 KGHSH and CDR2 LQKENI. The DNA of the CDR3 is TGTGCCAGCTCACCCCCGGCAAACAGGGGCAACGAGCAGTACTTC. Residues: CASSPPANRGNEQYF.

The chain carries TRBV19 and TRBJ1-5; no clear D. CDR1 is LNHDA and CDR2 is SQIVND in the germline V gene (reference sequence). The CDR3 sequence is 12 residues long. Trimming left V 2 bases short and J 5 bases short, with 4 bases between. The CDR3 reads CASSIMDQPQHF. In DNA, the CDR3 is TGTGCCAGTAGTATAATGGATCAGCCCCAGCATTTT. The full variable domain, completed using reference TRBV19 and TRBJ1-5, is DGGITQSPKYLFRKEGQNVTLSCEQNLNHDAMYWYRQDPGQGLRLIYYSQIVNDFQKGDIAEGYSVSREKKESFPLTVTSAQKNPTAFYLCASSIMDQPQHFGDGTRLSIL.

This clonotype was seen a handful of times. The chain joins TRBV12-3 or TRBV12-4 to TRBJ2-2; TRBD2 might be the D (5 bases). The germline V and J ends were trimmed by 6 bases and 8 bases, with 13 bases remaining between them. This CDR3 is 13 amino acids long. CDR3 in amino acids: CASRYLEGGELFF. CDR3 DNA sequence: TGTGCCAGCAGATACCTTGAGGGAGGGGAGCTGTTTTTT.

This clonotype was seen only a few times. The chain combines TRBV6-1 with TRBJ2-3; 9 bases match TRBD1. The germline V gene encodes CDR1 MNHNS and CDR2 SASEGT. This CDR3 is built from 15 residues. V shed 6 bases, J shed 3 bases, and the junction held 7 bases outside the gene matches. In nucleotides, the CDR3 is TGTGCCAGCAGCAGGACAGGGGTCCCTACAGATACGCAGTATTTT. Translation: CASSRTGVPTDTQYF.

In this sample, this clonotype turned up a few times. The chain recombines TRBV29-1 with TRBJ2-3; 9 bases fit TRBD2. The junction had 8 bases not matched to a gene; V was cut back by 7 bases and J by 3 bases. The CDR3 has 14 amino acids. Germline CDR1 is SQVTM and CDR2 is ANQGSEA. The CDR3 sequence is CSAAGGRGTDTQYF. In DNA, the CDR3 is TGCAGCGCCGCGGGGGGGCGCGGGACAGATACGCAGTATTTT.

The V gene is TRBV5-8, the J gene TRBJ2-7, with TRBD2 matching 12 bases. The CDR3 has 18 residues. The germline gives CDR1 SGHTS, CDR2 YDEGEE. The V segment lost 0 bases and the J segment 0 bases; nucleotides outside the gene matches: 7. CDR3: CASSLVGLAGPNSYEQYF. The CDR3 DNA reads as TGTGCCAGCAGCTTGGTAGGACTAGCGGGACCAAACTCCTACGAGCAGTACTTC.

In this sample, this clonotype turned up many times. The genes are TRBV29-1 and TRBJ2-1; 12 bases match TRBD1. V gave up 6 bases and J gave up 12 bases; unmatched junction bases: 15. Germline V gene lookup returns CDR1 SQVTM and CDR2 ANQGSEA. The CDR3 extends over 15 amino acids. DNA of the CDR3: TGCAGCGTGGAAACCGGGACAGGGGGCCCCGGTCGGCAGTTCTTC. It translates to CSVETGTGGPGRQFF.

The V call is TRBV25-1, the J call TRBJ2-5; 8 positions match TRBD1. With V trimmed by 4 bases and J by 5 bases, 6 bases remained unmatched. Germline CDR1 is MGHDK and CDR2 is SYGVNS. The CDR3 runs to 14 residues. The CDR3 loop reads CASSASGTGETQYF. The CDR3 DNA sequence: TGTGCCAGCAGTGCTTCCGGGACAGGCGAGACCCAGTACTTC.

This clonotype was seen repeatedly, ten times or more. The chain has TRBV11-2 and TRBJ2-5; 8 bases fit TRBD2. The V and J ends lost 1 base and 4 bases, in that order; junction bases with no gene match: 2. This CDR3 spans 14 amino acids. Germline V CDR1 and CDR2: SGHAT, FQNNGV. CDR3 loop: CASSLARGGETQYF. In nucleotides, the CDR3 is TGTGCCAGCAGCTTAGCTCGGGGGGGAGAGACCCAGTACTTC.

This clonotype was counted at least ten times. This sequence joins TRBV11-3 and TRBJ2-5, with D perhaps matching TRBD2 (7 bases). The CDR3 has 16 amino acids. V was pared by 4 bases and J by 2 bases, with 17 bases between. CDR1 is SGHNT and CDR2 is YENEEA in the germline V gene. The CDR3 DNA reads TGTGCCAGCAGCTCAAGGGGGGGAGGTTCGCAAGAGACCCAGTACTTC. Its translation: CASSSRGGGSQETQYF.

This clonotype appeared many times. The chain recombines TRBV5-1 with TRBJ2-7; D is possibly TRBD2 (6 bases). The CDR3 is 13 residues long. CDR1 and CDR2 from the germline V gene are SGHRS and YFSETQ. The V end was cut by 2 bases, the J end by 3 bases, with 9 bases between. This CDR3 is CASSLAGLYEQYF. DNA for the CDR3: TGCGCCAGCAGCTTAGCGGGCCTCTACGAGCAGTACTTC.

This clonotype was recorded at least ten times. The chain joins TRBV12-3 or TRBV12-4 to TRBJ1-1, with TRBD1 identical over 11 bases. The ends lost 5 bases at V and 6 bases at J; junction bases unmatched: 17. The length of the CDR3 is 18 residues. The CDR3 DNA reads TGTGCCAGCAGTCCGGACAGGGGGCGATCGAGATGGGTTGCTGAAGCTTTCTTT. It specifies CASSPDRGRSRWVAEAFF.

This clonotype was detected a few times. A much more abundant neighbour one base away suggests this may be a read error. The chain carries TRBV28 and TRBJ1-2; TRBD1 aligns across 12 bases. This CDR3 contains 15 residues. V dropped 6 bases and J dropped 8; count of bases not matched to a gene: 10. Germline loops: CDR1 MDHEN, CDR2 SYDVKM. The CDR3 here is CASRPRDRGPRGYTF. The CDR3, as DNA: TGTGCCAGCAGACCACGGGACAGGGGGCCTAGGGGCTACACCTTC.

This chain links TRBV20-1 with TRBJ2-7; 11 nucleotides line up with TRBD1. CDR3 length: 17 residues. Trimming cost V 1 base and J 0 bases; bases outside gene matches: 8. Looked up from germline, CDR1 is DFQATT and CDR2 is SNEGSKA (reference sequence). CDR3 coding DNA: TGCAGTGCTAGAGGGACAGGGGGCAGCCTGAGCTCCTACGAGCAGTACTTC. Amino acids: CSARGTGGSLSSYEQYF.

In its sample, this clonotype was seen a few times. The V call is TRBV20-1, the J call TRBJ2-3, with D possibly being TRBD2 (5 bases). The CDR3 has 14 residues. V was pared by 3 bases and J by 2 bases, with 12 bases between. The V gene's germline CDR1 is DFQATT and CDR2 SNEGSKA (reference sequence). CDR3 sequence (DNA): TGCAGTGCTAGGGGCGGGCCATCCACAGATACGCAGTATTTT. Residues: CSARGGPSTDTQYF.

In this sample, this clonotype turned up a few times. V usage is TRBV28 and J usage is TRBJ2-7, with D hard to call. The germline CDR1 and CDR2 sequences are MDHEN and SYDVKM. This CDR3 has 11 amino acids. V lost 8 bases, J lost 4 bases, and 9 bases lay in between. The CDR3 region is CASQTAYEQYF. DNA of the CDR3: TGTGCCAGCCAGACTGCTTACGAGCAGTACTTC.

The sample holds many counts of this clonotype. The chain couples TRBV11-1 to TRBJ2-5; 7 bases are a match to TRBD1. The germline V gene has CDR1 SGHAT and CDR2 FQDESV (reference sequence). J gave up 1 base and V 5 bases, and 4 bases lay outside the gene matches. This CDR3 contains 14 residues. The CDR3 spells CASSPGTVQETQYF. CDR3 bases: TGTGCCAGCAGCCCCGGGACAGTCCAAGAGACCCAGTACTTC.

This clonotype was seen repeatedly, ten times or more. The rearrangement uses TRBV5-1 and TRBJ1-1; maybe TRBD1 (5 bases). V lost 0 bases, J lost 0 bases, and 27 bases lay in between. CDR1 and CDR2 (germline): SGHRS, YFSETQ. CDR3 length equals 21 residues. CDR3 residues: CASSLDARWGNTGLMNTEAFF. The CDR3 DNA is TGCGCCAGCAGCTTGGACGCGCGGTGGGGCAACACGGGGTTAATGAACACTGAAGCTTTCTTT.

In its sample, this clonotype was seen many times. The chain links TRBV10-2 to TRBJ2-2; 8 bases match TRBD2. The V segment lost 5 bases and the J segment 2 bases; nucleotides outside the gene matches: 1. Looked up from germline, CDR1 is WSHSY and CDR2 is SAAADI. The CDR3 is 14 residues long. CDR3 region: CASSSGRNTGELFF. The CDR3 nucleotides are TGCGCCAGCAGTAGCGGGAGAAACACCGGGGAGCTGTTTTTT.

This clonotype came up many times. The CDR3 spells CASSQGLAGEADTQYF. CDR3 sequence (DNA): TGTGCCAGCAGCCAGGGACTAGCGGGAGAGGCAGATACGCAGTATTTT. The chain joins TRBV7-8 to TRBJ2-3, with TRBD2 matching 14 bases. Germline V gene data show CDR1 as SGHVS and CDR2 as FQNEAQ. J lost 4 bases, V lost 5 bases, and 5 bases had no gene match. The CDR3 length is 16 residues.

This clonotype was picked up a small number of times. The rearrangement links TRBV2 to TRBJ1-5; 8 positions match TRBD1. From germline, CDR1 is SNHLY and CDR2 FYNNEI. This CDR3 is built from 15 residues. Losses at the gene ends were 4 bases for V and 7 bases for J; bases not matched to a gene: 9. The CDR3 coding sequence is TGTGCCAGCAGTGGGAACAGGGGGGAGGAACAGCCCCAGCATTTT. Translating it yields CASSGNRGEEQPQHF.

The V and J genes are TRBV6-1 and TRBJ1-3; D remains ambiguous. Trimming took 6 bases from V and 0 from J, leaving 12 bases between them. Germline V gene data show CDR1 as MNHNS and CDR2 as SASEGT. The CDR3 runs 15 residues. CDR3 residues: CASSSDQDSGNTIYF. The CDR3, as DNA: TGTGCCAGCAGCTCCGATCAGGACTCTGGAAACACCATATATTTT.

Here the CDR3 reads CASRVREITWEAFF. In nucleotides, the CDR3 is TGTGCCAGTAGGGTCCGGGAGATCACTTGGGAAGCTTTCTTT. The chain recombines TRBV19 with TRBJ1-1, with D unresolved. CDR3 length equals 14 residues. V was trimmed by 6 bases and J by 8 bases, leaving 19 bases between them. CDR1 LNHDA and CDR2 SQIVND come from the germline V gene (reference sequence).

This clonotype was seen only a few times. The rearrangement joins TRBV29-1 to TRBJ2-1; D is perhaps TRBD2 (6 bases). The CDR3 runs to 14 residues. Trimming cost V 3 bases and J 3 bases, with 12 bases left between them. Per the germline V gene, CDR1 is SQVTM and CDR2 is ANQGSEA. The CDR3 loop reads CSVDPGVRYNEQFF. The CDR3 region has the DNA TGCAGCGTTGATCCGGGGGTGCGCTACAATGAGCAGTTCTTC.

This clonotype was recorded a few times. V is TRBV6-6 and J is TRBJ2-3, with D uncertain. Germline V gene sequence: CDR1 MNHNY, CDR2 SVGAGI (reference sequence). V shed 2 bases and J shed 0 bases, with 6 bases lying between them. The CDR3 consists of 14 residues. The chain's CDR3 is CASSYVTSTDTQYF. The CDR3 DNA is TGTGCCAGCAGTTACGTGACTAGCACAGATACGCAGTATTTT.

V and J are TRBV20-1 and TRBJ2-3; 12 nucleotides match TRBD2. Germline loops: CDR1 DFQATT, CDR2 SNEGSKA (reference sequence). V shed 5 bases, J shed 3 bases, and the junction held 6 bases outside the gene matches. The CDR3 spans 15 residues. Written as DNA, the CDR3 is TGCAGTGCTCCTGTGACTAGCGGGAGAACAGATACGCAGTATTTT. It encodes CSAPVTSGRTDTQYF.

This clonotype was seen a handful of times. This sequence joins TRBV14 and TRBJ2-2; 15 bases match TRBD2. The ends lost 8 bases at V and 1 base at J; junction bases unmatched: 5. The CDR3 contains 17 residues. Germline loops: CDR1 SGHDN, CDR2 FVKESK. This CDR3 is CASSGLAGGWNTGELFF. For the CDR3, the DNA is TGTGCCAGCTCGGGACTAGCGGGAGGATGGAACACCGGGGAGCTGTTTTTT.

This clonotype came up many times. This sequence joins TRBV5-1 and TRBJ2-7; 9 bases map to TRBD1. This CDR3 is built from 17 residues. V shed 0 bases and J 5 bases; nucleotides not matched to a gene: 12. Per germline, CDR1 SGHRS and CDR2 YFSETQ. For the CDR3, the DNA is TGCGCCAGCAGCTTGGGGACGGGACAGGGTGTTGGCAACGAGCAGTACTTC. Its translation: CASSLGTGQGVGNEQYF.

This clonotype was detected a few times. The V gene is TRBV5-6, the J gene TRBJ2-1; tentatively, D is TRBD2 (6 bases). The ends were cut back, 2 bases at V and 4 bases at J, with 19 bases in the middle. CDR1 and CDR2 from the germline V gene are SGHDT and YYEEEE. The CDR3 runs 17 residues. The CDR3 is CASSFRGSGQTYNEQFF. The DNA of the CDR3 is TGTGCCAGCAGCTTTAGGGGTAGCGGCCAGACGTACAATGAGCAGTTCTTC.

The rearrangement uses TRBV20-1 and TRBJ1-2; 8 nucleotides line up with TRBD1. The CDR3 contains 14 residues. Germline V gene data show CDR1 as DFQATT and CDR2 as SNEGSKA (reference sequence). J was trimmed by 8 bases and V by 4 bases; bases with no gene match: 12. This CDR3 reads CSAMRVQGGQGYTF. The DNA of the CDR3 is TGCAGTGCTATGCGCGTACAGGGGGGTCAGGGCTACACCTTC.

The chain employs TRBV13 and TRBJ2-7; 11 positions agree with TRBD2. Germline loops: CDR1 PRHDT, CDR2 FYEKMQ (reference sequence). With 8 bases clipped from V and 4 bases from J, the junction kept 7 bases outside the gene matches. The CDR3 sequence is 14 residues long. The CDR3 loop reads CASGDSGRGYEQYF. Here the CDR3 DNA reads TGTGCCAGCGGCGATAGCGGGAGGGGATACGAGCAGTACTTC.